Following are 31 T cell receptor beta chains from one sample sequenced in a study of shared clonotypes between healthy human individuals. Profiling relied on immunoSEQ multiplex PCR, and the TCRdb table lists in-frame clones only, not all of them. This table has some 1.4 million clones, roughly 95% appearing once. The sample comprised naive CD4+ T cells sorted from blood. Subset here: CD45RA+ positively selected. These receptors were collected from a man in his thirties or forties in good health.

Here the CDR3 reads CASSFHGPGTEAFF. Here the CDR3 DNA reads TGTGCCAGCAGTTTTCACGGACCTGGGACTGAAGCTTTCTTT. V and J are TRBV27 and TRBJ1-1; D not certain. Germline CDR1 is MNHEY and CDR2 is SMNVEV (reference sequence). Trimming cost V 3 bases and J 5 bases, with 13 bases left between them. This CDR3 has 14 residues.

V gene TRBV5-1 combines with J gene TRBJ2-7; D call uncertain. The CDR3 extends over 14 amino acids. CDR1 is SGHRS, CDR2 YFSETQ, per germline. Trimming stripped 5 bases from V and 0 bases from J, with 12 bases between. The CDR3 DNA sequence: TGCGCCAGCAGTAAGACGATGCTCTCCTACGAGCAGTACTTC. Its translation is CASSKTMLSYEQYF. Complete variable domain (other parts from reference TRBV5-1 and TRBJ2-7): KAGVTQTPRYLIKTRGQQVTLSCSPISGHRSVSWYQQTPGQGLQFLFEYFSETQRNKGNFPGRFSGRQFSNSRSEMNVSTLELGDSALYLCASSKTMLSYEQYFGPGTRLTVT.

CDR3 in DNA: TGCACCAGCCCTAATTCTGAGCGGCTCAAAAACATTCAGTACTTC. Its protein is CTSPNSERLKNIQYF. The gene calls are TRBV1 and TRBJ2-4; the DNA was not used to check the table's D call, TRBD2. TRBV1 is given as a pseudogene. The CDR3 is 15 residues long.

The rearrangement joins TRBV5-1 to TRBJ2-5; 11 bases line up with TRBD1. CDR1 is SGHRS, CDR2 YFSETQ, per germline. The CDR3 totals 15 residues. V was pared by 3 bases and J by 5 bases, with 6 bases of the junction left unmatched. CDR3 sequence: CASSSRTGGGETQYF. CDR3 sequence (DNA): TGCGCCAGCAGCTCGAGGACAGGGGGCGGTGAGACCCAGTACTTC.

The DNA for the CDR3 is TGTGCCAGCAATCCCCCGGGACTGCTCTACAATGAGCAGTTCTTC. Encoded protein: CASNPPGLLYNEQFF. This chain connects TRBV5-6 to TRBJ2-1; D may be TRBD2 (6 bases). The V end was cut by 6 bases, the J end by 3 bases, with 16 bases between. Germline V gene lookup returns CDR1 SGHDT and CDR2 YYEEEE. This CDR3 spans 15 amino acids.

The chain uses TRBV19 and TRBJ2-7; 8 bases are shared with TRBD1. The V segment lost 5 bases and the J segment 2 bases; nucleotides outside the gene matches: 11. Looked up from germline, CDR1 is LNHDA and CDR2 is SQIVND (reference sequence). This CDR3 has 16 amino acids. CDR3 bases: TGTGCCAGTAGTTCCGCAGGGGGCGCATCTCCCTACGAGCAGTACTTC. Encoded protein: CASSSAGGASPYEQYF.

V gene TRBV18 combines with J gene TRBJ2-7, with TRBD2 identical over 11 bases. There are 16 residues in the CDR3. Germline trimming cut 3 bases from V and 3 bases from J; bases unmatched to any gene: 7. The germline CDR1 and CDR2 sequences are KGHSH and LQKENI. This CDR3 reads CASSPPTSGTLYEQYF. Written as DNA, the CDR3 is TGTGCCAGCTCACCCCCGACTAGCGGGACCCTCTACGAGCAGTACTTC.

CDR3: CASSRGPRDSNEKLFF. CDR3 sequence (DNA): TGCGCCAGCAGCAGAGGACCCCGGGACTCTAATGAAAAACTGTTTTTT. The rearrangement links TRBV5-1 to TRBJ1-4, with TRBD1 as a possible D gene (5 bases). V was pared by 4 bases and J by 3 bases, with 16 bases between. The V gene's germline CDR1 is SGHRS and CDR2 YFSETQ. The CDR3 has 16 amino acids.

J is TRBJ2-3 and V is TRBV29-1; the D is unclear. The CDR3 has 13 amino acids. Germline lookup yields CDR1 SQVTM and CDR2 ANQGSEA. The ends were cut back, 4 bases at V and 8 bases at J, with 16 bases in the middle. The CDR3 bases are TGCAGCGTTGCCGACCGACAATCCGGTACGCAGTATTTT. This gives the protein CSVADRQSGTQYF.

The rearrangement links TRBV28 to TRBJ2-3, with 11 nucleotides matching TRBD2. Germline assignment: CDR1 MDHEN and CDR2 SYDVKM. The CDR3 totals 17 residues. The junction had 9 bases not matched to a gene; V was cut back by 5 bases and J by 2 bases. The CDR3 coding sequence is TGTGCCAGCAGTCACGATGGGACTAGCGGATTCACAGATACGCAGTATTTT. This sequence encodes CASSHDGTSGFTDTQYF.

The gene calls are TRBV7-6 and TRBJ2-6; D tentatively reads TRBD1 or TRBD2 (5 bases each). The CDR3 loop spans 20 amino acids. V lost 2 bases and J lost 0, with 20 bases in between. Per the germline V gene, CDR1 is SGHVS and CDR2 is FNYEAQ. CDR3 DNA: TGTGCCAGCAGCTTATTCGTAGGGGTCGGCGGGCTCTCTGGGGCCAACGTCCTGACTTTC. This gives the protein CASSLFVGVGGLSGANVLTF.

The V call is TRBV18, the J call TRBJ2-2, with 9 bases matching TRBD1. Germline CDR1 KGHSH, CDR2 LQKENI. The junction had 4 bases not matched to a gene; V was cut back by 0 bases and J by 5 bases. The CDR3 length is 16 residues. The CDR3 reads CASSPPGQGRTGELFF. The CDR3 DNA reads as TGTGCCAGCTCACCACCGGGACAGGGACGGACCGGGGAGCTGTTTTTT.

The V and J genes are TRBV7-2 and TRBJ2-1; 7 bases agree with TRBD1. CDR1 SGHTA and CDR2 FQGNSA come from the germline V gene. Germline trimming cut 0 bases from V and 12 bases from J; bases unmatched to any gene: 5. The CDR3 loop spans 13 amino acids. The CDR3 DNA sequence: TGTGCCAGCAGCTTAGCAGGGGGCCGAGGGCAGTTCTTC. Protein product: CASSLAGGRGQFF.

This chain's CDR3 is CSVTGSHGYTF. DNA of the CDR3: TGCAGCGTCACAGGGTCCCATGGCTACACCTTC. The genes are TRBV29-1 and TRBJ1-2; D might be TRBD1 (6 bases). Per the germline V gene, CDR1 is SQVTM and CDR2 is ANQGSEA. This CDR3 comprises 11 residues. The ends were cut back, 6 bases at V and 6 bases at J, with 11 bases in the middle.

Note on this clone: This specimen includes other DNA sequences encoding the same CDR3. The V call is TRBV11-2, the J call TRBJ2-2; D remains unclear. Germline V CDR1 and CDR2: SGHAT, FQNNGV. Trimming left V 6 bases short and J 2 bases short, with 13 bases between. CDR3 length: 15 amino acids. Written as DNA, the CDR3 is TGTGCCAGCAGTATAGGGCTAGGTAACACCGGGGAGCTGTTTTTT. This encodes CASSIGLGNTGELFF.

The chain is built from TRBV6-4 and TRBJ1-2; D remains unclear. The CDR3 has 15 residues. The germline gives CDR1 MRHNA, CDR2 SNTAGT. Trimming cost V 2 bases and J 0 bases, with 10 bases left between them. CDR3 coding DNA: TGTGCCAGCAGTGACATTCCGGGGTCTAACTATGGCTACACCTTC. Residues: CASSDIPGSNYGYTF.

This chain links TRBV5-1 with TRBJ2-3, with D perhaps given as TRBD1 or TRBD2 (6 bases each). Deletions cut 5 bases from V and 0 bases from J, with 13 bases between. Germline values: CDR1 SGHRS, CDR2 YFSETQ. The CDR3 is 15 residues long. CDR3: CASSQGGSSTDTQYF. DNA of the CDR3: TGCGCCAGCAGTCAAGGGGGGTCTAGCACAGATACGCAGTATTTT.

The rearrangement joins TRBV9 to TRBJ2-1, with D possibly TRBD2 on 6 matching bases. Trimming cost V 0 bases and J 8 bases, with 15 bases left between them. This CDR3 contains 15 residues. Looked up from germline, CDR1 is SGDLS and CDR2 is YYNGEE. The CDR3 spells CASSVGPGLLDEQFF. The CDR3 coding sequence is TGTGCCAGCAGCGTAGGGCCGGGACTGCTCGATGAGCAGTTCTTC.

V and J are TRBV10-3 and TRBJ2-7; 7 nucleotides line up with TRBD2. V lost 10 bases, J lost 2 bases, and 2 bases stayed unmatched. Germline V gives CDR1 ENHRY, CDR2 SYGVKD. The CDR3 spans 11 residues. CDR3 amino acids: CATRGAYEQYF. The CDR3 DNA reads TGTGCCACCCGGGGGGCCTACGAGCAGTACTTC.

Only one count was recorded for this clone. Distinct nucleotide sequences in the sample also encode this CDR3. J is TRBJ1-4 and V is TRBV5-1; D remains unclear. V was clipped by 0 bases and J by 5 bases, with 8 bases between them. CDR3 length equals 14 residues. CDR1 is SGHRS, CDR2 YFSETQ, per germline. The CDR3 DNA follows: TGCGCCAGCAGCTTGGGGCAGCCGAATGAAAAACTGTTTTTT. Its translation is CASSLGQPNEKLFF. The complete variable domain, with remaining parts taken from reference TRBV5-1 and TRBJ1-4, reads KAGVTQTPRYLIKTRGQQVTLSCSPISGHRSVSWYQQTPGQGLQFLFEYFSETQRNKGNFPGRFSGRQFSNSRSEMNVSTLELGDSALYLCASSLGQPNEKLFFGSGTQLSVL.

The CDR3 region has the DNA TGTGCCAGCAGCCTCGAACCTGGTGGGGAGCAGTACTTC. This gives the protein CASSLEPGGEQYF. The chain carries TRBV11-3 and TRBJ2-7; D call uncertain. This CDR3 comprises 13 residues. CDR1 and CDR2 from the germline V gene are SGHNT and YENEEA. With 5 bases removed from V and 7 bases from J, the gap between germline ends came to 15 bases.

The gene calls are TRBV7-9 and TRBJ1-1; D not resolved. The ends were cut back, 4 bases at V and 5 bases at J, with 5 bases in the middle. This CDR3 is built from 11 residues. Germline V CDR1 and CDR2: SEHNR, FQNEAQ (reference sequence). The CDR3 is CASSYSTEAFF. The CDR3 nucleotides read TGTGCCAGCAGCTATAGTACTGAAGCTTTCTTT.

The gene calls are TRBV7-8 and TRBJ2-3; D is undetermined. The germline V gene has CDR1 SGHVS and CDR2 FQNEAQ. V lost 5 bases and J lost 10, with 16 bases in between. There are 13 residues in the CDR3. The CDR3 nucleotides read TGTGCCAGCAGCGAAGGGCTCACCATAGCGCAGTATTTT. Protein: CASSEGLTIAQYF.

This CDR3 is CASSFGTSGFNEQFF. The CDR3 nucleotides are TGTGCCAGCAGCTTCGGGACTAGCGGCTTCAATGAGCAGTTCTTC. The V call is TRBV5-4, the J call TRBJ2-1, with 11 positions matching TRBD2. CDR1 is SGHNT and CDR2 is YYREEE in the germline V gene (reference sequence). J was trimmed by 6 bases and V by 2 bases; bases with no gene match: 4. There are 15 residues in the CDR3.

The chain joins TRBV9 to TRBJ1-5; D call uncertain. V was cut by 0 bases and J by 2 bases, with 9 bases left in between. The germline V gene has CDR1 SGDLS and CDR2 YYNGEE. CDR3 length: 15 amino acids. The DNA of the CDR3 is TGTGCCAGCAGCGTAGGCCCAGGCGGCAATCAGCCCCAGCATTTT. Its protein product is CASSVGPGGNQPQHF.

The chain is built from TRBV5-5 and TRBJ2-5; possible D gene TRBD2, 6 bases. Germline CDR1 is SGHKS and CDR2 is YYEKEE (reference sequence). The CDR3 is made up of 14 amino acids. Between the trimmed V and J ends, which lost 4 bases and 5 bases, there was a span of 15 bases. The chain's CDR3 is CASSPGVSRETQYF. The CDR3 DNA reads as TGTGCCAGCAGCCCGGGGGTTAGTAGGGAGACCCAGTACTTC.

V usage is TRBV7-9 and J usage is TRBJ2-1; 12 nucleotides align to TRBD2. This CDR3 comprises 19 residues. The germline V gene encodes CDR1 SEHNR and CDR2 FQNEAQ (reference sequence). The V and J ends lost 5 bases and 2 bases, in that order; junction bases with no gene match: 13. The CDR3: CASSEGWTSGILTYNEQFF. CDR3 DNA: TGTGCCAGCAGCGAAGGCTGGACTAGCGGGATACTCACCTACAATGAGCAGTTCTTC.

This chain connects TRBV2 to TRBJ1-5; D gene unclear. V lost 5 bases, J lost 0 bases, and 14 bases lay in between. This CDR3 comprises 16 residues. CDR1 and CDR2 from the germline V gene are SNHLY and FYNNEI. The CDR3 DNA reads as TGTGCCAGCAGTACCCGGGCTGGCACTAGCAATCAGCCCCAGCATTTT. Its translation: CASSTRAGTSNQPQHF.

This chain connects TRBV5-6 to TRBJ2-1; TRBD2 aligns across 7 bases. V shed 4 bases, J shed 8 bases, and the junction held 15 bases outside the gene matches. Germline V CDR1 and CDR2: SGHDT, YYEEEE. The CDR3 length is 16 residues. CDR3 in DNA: TGTGCCAGCAGCGTCCAAGCGGGATTTATAAACTATGAGCAGTTCTTC. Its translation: CASSVQAGFINYEQFF.

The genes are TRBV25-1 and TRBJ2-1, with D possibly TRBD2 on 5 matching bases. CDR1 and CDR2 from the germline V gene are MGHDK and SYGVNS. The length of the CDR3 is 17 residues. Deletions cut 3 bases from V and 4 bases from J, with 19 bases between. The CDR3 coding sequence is TGTGCCAGCAGTGATTATCGTGGGGAGAGGTGGTACAATGAGCAGTTCTTC. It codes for CASSDYRGERWYNEQFF.

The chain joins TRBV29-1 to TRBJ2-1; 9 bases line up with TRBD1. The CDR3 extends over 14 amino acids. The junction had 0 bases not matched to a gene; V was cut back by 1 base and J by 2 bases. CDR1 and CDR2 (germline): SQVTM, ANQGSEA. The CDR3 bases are TGCAGCGTTGAAGGGACAGGGGCCTACAATGAGCAGTTCTTC. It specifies CSVEGTGAYNEQFF.